This is a list of T cell receptor beta chains from one sample in a study of cytomegalovirus exposure and HLA in healthy donors. Clones were read by immunoSEQ multiplex PCR, and TCRdb kept only the in-frame ones, dropping some. The table has about 150,000 clones, roughly a tenth seen once; the top ten hold 1.5% to 2%. Sequencing used PBMCs. Receptors originate from a male donor in good health and CMV-seronegative. CDR3s include the opening cysteine and the closing phenylalanine or tryptophan. A D gene is named only where the DNA matches it firmly. Clone size is shown for a subset of rows, as once, few, many or a class of expanded clone.

d_gene: TRBD2
j_gene: TRBJ2-5
v_gene: TRBV19
abundance: few
CDR3aa: CASSTGLAGETQYF
CDR3nt: TGTGCCAGTAGTACGGGACTAGCGGGAGAGACCCAGTACTTC

d_gene: .
j_gene: TRBJ2-1
v_gene: TRBV30
abundance: few
CDR3aa: CAWSVQGGNEQFF
CDR3nt: TGTGCCTGGAGTGTTCAAGGCGGGAATGAGCAGTTCTTC

d_gene: .
j_gene: TRBJ2-7
v_gene: TRBV21-1
abundance: .
CDR3aa: CASSKGVDGTGTYEQYF
CDR3nt: TGTGCCAGCAGCAAAGGGGTCGACGGGACAGGGACCTACGAGCAGTACTTC

d_gene: TRBD2
j_gene: TRBJ2-1
v_gene: TRBV19
abundance: .
CDR3aa: CASSIVLAGGNEQFF
CDR3nt: TGTGCCAGTAGTATAGTACTAGCGGGAGGTAATGAGCAGTTCTTC

d_gene: TRBD1
j_gene: TRBJ1-2
v_gene: TRBV7-9
abundance: few
CDR3aa: CASSPALTGVNYGYTF
CDR3nt: TGTGCCAGCAGCCCGGCCTTGACAGGGGTGAACTATGGCTACACCTTC

d_gene: TRBD1
j_gene: TRBJ1-1
v_gene: TRBV19
abundance: few
CDR3aa: CASIDRGNTEAFF
CDR3nt: TGTGCCAGTATTGACAGGGGGAACACTGAAGCTTTCTTT

d_gene: TRBD2
j_gene: TRBJ2-2
v_gene: TRBV5-4
abundance: .
CDR3aa: CASSNRGDTGELFF
CDR3nt: TGTGCCAGCAGCAATCGGGGGGACACCGGGGAGCTGTTTTTT

d_gene: TRBD1
j_gene: TRBJ1-2
v_gene: TRBV10-3
abundance: .
CDR3aa: CAIKDRLLNGYTF
CDR3nt: TGTGCCATCAAGGACAGGCTACTAAATGGCTACACCTTC

d_gene: TRBD2
j_gene: TRBJ2-3
v_gene: TRBV27
abundance: once
CDR3aa: CASNPGGTTYTDTQYF
CDR3nt: TGTGCCAGCAACCCAGGAGGGACTACCTACACAGATACGCAGTATTTT

d_gene: .
j_gene: TRBJ1-1
v_gene: TRBV6-5
abundance: .
CDR3aa: CASSIIGSGTEAFF
CDR3nt: TGTGCCAGCAGTATCATTGGGTCGGGCACTGAAGCTTTCTTT

d_gene: TRBD1
j_gene: TRBJ2-7
v_gene: TRBV28
abundance: few
CDR3aa: CASSFPGTGVYEQYF
CDR3nt: TGTGCCAGCAGTTTCCCCGGGACAGGGGTGTACGAGCAGTACTTC

d_gene: .
j_gene: TRBJ2-7
v_gene: TRBV5-6
abundance: few
CDR3aa: CASSYSLGGYEQYF
CDR3nt: TGTGCCAGCAGCTACTCCTTAGGGGGCTACGAGCAGTACTTC

d_gene: TRBD1
j_gene: TRBJ1-2
v_gene: TRBV30
abundance: few
CDR3aa: CAWARQGAYGYTF
CDR3nt: TGTGCCTGGGCTAGACAGGGGGCCTATGGCTACACCTTC